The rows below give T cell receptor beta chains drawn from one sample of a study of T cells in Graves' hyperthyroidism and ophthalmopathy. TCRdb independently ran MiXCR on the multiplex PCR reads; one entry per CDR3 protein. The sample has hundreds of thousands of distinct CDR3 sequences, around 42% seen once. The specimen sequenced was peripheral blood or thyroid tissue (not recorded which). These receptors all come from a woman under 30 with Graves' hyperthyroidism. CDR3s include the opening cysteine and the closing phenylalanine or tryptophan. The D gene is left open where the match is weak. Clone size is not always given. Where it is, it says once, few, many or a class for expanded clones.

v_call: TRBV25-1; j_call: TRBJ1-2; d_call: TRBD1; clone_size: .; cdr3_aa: CASSAVDRGMSYGYTF; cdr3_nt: TGTGCCAGCAGTGCTGTTGACAGGGGGATGAGCTATGGCTACACCTTC
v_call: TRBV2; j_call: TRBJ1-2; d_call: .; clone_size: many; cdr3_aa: CASSEVRVEDGYTF; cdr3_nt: TGTGCCAGCAGTGAAGTCAGGGTGGAAGATGGCTACACCTTC
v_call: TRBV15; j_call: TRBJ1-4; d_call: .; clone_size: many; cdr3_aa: CATSRDRGNEKLFF; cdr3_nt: TGTGCCACCAGCAGAGATCGAGGAAATGAAAAACTGTTTTTT
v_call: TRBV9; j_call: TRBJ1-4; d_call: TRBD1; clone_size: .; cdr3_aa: CASSAWDSVDEKLFF; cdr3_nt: TGTGCCAGCAGCGCGTGGGACAGTGTCGATGAAAAACTGTTTTTT
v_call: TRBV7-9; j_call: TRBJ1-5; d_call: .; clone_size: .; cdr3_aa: CASSSGVYSNQPQHF; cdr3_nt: TGTGCCAGCAGCTCAGGGGTTTATAGCAATCAGCCCCAGCATTTT
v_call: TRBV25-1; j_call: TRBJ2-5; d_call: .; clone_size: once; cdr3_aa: CAGMRAYQETQYF; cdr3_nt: TGTGCCGGGATGCGGGCGTACCAAGAGACCCAGTACTTC
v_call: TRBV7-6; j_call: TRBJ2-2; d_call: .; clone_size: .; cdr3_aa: CASSLDLRGSGELFF; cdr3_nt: TGTGCCAGCAGCTTAGATCTCCGGGGTTCCGGGGAGCTGTTTTTT
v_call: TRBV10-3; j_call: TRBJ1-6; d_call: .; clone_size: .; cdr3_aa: CATQQNSPLHF; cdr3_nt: TGTGCCACCCAACAGAATTCACCCCTCCACTTT
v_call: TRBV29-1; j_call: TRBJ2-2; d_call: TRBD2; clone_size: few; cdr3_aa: CSVESKSGTNTGELFF; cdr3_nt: TGCAGCGTTGAATCCAAGAGCGGGACGAACACCGGGGAGCTGTTTTTT
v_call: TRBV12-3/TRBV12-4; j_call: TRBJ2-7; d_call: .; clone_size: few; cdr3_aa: CASSFRSYEQYF; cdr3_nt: TGTGCCAGCAGTTTCCGGTCCTACGAGCAGTACTTC
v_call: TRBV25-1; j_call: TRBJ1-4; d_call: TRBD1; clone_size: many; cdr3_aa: CASSYGDRVEEKLFF; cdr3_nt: TGTGCCAGCAGCTACGGGGACAGGGTGGAGGAAAAACTGTTTTTT
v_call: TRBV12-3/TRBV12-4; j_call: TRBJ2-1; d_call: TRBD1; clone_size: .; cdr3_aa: CASKGTANNEQFF; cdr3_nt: TGTGCCAGTAAGGGGACAGCAAACAATGAGCAGTTCTTC
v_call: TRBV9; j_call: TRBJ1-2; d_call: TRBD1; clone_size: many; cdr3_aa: CASSPTTGGHYGYTF; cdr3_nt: TGTGCCAGCAGCCCAACGACAGGGGGGCACTATGGCTACACCTTC
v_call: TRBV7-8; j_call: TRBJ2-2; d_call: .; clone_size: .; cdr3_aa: CASSYRVASYTGELFF; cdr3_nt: TGTGCCAGCAGCTATCGGGTCGCGAGTTACACCGGGGAGCTGTTTTTT
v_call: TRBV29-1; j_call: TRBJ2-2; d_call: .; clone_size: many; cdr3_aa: CSVVGRASSELFF; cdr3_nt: TGCAGCGTTGTGGGCAGGGCAAGCTCGGAGCTGTTTTTT
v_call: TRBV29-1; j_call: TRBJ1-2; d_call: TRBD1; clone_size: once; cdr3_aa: CSVERDRGRRGYTF; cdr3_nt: TGCAGCGTTGAACGGGACAGGGGGCGGCGTGGCTACACCTTC
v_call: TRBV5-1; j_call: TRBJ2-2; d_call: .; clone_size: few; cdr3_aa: CASTHSRAYTGELFF; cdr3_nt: TGCGCCAGCACCCATTCCAGGGCGTACACCGGGGAGCTGTTTTTT
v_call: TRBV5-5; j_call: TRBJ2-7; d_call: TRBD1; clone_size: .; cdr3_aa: CASSSSYGTGDYEQYF; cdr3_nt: TGTGCCAGCAGCTCCTCCTACGGGACAGGGGATTACGAGCAGTACTTC
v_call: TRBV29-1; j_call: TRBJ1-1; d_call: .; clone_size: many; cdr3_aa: CSLYTEAFF; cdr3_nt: TGCAGCCTCTACACTGAAGCTTTCTTT
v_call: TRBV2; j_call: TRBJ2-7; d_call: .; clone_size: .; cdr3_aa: CARRARGYYEQYF; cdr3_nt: TGTGCCCGCAGGGCGAGGGGATACTACGAGCAGTACTTC
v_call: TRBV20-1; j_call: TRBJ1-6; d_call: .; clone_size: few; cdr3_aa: CSAGGDVYNSPLHF; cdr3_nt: TGCAGTGCTGGGGGGGACGTCTATAATTCACCCCTCCACTTT
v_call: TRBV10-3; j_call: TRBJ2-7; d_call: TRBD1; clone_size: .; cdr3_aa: CASRGQGSEQYF; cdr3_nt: TGTGCCAGCAGGGGACAGGGCTCCGAGCAGTACTTC
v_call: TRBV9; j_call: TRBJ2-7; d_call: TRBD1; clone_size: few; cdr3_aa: CASSVEAGGFYEQYF; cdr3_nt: TGTGCCAGCAGCGTAGAGGCAGGGGGTTTCTACGAGCAGTACTTC
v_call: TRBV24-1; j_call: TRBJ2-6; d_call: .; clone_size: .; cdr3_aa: CAPNSGANVLTF; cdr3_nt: TGTGCCCCCAACTCTGGGGCCAACGTCCTGACTTTC
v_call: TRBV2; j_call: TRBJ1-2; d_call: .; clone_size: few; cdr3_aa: CASSESGEDNYGYTF; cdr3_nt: TGTGCCAGCAGTGAATCCGGGGAGGACAACTATGGCTACACCTTC
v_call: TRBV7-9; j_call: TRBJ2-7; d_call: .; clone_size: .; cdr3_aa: CASSSRPWRREDYEQYF; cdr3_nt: TGTGCCAGCAGCTCCCGCCCGTGGCGCAGAGAAGACTACGAGCAGTACTTC
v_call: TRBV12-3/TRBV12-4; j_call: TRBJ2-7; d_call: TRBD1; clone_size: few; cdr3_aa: CASSPTGEIEQYF; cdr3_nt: TGTGCCAGCAGTCCGACAGGGGAGATCGAGCAGTACTTC
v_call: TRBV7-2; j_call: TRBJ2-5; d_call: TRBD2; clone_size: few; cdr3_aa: CASSTGLAVQTQYF; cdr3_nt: TGTGCCAGCAGCACGGGACTAGCGGTCCAGACCCAGTACTTC
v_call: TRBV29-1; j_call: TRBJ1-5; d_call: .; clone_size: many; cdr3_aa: CSVEWASGPQHF; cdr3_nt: TGCAGCGTTGAATGGGCCTCCGGGCCCCAGCATTTT
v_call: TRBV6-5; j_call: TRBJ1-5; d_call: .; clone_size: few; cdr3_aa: CASSYSRAGNQPQHF; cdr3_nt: TGTGCCAGCAGTTACTCCAGGGCCGGCAATCAGCCCCAGCATTTT
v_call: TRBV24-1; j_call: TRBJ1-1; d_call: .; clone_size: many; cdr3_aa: CATSDPGGSEAFF; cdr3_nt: TGTGCCACCAGTGATCCCGGAGGGTCTGAAGCTTTCTTT
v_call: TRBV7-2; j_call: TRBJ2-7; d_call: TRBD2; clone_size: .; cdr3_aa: CASSQDSPSGSSHEQYF; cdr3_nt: TGCGCCAGCAGCCAAGATAGTCCTAGCGGGAGTTCCCACGAGCAGTACTTC
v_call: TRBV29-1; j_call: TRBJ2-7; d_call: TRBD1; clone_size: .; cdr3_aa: CSVRGTVAEQYF; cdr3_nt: TGCAGCGTTAGAGGGACAGTTGCCGAGCAGTACTTC
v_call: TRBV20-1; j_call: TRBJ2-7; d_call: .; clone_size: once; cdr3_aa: CSASPGPNPYEQYF; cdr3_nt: TGCAGTGCTAGTCCGGGACCAAACCCCTACGAGCAGTACTTC
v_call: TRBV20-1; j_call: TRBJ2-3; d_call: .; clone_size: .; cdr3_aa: CSAPDNTDTQYF; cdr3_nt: TGCAGTGCTCCAGACAACACAGATACGCAGTATTTT
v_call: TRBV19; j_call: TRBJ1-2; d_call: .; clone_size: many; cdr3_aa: CASSPGIYGYTF; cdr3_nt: TGTGCCAGCAGCCCTGGAATCTATGGCTACACCTTC
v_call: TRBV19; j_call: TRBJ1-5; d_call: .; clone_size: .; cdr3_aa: CASSGRGLGNQPQHF; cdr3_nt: TGTGCCAGTTCGGGCAGGGGTTTGGGCAATCAGCCCCAGCATTTT
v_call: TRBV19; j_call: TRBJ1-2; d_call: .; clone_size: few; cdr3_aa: CASRAGSGYTF; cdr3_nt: TGTGCCAGTAGGGCCGGGAGTGGCTACACCTTC
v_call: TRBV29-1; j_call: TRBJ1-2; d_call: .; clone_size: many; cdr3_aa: CSVEVVQADYGYTF; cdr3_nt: TGCAGCGTTGAAGTTGTCCAGGCAGACTATGGCTACACCTTC
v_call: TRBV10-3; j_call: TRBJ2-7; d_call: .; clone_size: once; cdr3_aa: CASSPGTSPSEQYF; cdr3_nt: TGTGCCAGCTCACCTGGGACCAGTCCCTCCGAGCAGTACTTC
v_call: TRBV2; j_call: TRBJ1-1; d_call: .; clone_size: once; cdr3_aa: CASSESLSTEAFF; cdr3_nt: TGTGCCAGCAGTGAAAGTCTGAGCACTGAAGCTTTCTTT
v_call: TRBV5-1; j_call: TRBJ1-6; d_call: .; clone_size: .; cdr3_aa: CASSLEGVEDSPLHF; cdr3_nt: TGCGCCAGCAGCTTGGAGGGGGTTGAGGATTCACCCCTCCACTTT
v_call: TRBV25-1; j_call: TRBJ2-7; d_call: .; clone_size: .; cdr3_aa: CASSEFPPRQGLPYEQYF; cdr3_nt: TGTGCCAGCAGCGAATTCCCACCGAGGCAGGGACTCCCCTACGAGCAGTACTTC
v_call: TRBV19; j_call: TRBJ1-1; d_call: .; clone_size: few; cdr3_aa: CASSILRDSPEAFF; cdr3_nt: TGTGCCAGTAGTATCCTCAGGGATAGTCCTGAAGCTTTCTTT
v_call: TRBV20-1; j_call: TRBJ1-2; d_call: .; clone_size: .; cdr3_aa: CSASPFLDPGGYTF; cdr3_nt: TGCAGTGCTAGCCCCTTTTTGGACCCGGGGGGCTACACCTTC
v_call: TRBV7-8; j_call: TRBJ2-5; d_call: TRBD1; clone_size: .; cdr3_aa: CASSARAGTGETQYF; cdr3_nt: TGTGCCAGCAGCGCCAGGGCGGGGACAGGGGAGACCCAGTACTTC
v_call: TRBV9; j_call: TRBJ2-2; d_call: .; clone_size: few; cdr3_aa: CASRSGTWDTGELFF; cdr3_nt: TGTGCCAGCAGATCCGGGACCTGGGACACCGGGGAGCTGTTTTTT
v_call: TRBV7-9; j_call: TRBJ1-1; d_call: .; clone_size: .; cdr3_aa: CASSLTGGEAEAFF; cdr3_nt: TGTGCCAGCAGCTTAACTGGGGGCGAAGCTGAAGCTTTCTTT
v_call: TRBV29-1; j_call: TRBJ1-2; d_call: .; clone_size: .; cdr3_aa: CSVEDRGGIGYGYTF; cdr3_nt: TGCAGCGTTGAGGACCGAGGCGGGATTGGCTATGGCTACACCTTC
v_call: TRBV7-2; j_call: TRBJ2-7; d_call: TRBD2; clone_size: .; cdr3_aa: CASSSSGTSGYEQYF; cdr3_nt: TGTGCCAGCAGCTCATCCGGGACTAGCGGATACGAGCAGTACTTC
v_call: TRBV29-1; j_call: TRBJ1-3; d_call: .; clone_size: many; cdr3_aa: CSVRFSGNTIYF; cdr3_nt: TGCAGCGTTCGCTTCTCTGGAAACACCATATATTTT
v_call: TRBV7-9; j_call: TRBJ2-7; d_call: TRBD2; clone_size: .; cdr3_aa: CASSLAGGMDEQYF; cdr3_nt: TGTGCCAGCAGCTTAGCGGGAGGGATGGACGAGCAGTACTTC
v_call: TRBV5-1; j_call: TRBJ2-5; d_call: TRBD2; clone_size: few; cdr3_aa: CASSLGGRALETQYF; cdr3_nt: TGTGCCAGCAGCTTAGGCGGGAGGGCCTTGGAGACCCAGTACTTC
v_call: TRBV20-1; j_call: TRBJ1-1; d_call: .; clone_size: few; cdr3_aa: CSARLGGTEAFF; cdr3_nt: TGCAGTGCTAGGCTTGGGGGTACTGAAGCTTTCTTT
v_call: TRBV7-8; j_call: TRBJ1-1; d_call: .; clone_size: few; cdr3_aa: CASSFYRADTEAFF; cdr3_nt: TGTGCCAGCAGCTTTTACAGGGCGGACACTGAAGCTTTCTTT
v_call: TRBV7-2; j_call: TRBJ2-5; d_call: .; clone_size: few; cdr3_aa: CASSETATTQETQYF; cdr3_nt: TGTGCCAGCAGTGAGACCGCTACTACTCAAGAGACCCAGTACTTC
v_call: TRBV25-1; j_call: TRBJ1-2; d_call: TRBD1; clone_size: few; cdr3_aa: CASSEATGFGYGYTF; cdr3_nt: TGTGCCAGCTCGGAGGCGACAGGGTTCGGCTATGGCTACACCTTC